A single sample gave rise to the 9 T cell receptor beta chains below, sequenced in a study of shared clonotypes between healthy human individuals. This table comes from immunoSEQ multiplex PCR, and its TCRdb copy is limited to in-frame clones, with some not included. The sample lists around 370,000 clones, approximately 97% occurring once. The sample consisted of memory CD8+ T cells sorted from blood. As for subset: CD45RO+ cells pooled with CCR7-negative TemRA cells. These receptors were taken from a man younger than 45 in good health.

The CDR3 protein is CASSLWGANTEAFF. The CDR3 nucleotides are TGTGCCAGCAGCTTGTGGGGGGCGAACACTGAAGCTTTCTTT. The V and J genes are TRBV5-4 and TRBJ1-1; D may be TRBD1 (6 bases). CDR1 and CDR2 from the germline V gene are SGHNT and YYREEE (reference sequence). V was cut by 1 base and J by 1 base, with 8 bases left in between. This CDR3 has 14 amino acids.

DNA of the CDR3: TGTGCCAGCAGTTTACGGCAGGGCTACTACGAGCAGTACTTC. This gives the protein CASSLRQGYYEQYF. The V call is TRBV28, the J call TRBJ2-7; tentatively, D is TRBD1 (5 bases). This CDR3 is built from 14 residues. Germline V gene lookup returns CDR1 MDHEN and CDR2 SYDVKM. Trimming shortened V by 2 bases and J by 3 bases, and 11 bases separated the two germline ends.

The chain recombines TRBV5-5 with TRBJ1-3; D gene unclear. Trimming shortened V by 0 bases and J by 0 bases, and 7 bases separated the two germline ends. The germline CDR1 and CDR2 sequences are SGHKS and YYEKEE (reference sequence). CDR3 length: 15 residues. The CDR3 bases are TGTGCCAGCAGCTTGGTGGGCAGCTCTGGAAACACCATATATTTT. It specifies CASSLVGSSGNTIYF.

This chain uses TRBV19 with TRBJ2-7; 10 nucleotides align to TRBD1. This CDR3 spans 15 amino acids. From germline, CDR1 is LNHDA and CDR2 SQIVND (reference sequence). V was pared by 4 bases and J by 5 bases, with 8 bases of the junction left unmatched. CDR3 DNA sequence: TGTGCCAGTAGTACACACGGGACAGGGGTCAACGAGCAGTACTTC. Amino acid sequence: CASSTHGTGVNEQYF.

The chain employs TRBV7-9 and TRBJ1-1, with TRBD1 as a possible D gene (5 bases). The germline V gene encodes CDR1 SEHNR and CDR2 FQNEAQ (reference sequence). This CDR3 comprises 12 residues. V was cut by 8 bases and J by 0 bases, with 7 bases left in between. As DNA, the CDR3 is TGTGCCAGCGGGGGGGTGAACACTGAAGCTTTCTTT. Encoded protein: CASGGVNTEAFF.

The genes are TRBV4-2 and TRBJ2-7; D gene ambiguous. CDR3 length equals 17 residues. Trimming shortened V by 0 bases and J by 2 bases, and 17 bases separated the two germline ends. The germline gives CDR1 LGHNA, CDR2 YNFKEQ. CDR3 region: CASSQEFGGGTPYEQYF. The CDR3 region has the DNA TGTGCCAGCAGCCAAGAGTTCGGCGGCGGAACTCCCTACGAGCAGTACTTC.

The chain couples TRBV4-1 to TRBJ2-7; 7 bases fit TRBD1. J lost 5 bases, V lost 4 bases, and 5 bases had no gene match. Germline V lookup: CDR1 MGHRA, CDR2 YSYEKL. The CDR3 loop spans 13 amino acids. The CDR3 DNA is TGCGCCAGCAGCCCCAACAGGGGCAACGAGCAGTACTTC. This sequence encodes CASSPNRGNEQYF.

The chain is built from TRBV9 and TRBJ1-2; maybe TRBD1 (5 bases). The V gene's germline CDR1 is SGDLS and CDR2 YYNGEE. The CDR3 consists of 18 residues. V lost 3 bases to trimming and J lost 6 bases, with 27 bases between them. The CDR3 region is CASSARGLLSGPSDGYTF. The CDR3 DNA reads TGTGCCAGCAGCGCGAGGGGTCTACTGTCGGGACCGTCGGATGGCTACACCTTC.

The V gene is TRBV27, the J gene TRBJ2-4; a possible D gene is TRBD2 (5 bases). Trimming stripped 5 bases from V and 10 bases from J, with 18 bases between. The CDR3 has 14 residues. The germline CDR1 and CDR2 sequences are MNHEY and SMNVEV (reference sequence). The CDR3 is CASSALGPLGIQYF. In DNA, the CDR3 is TGTGCCAGCAGTGCACTAGGGCCCCTTGGGATTCAGTACTTC.